This T cell receptor beta chain was sequenced in a study of blood T cell repertoires in COVID-19. Across the whole study: In each case, the material was cDNA or gDNA derived from T cells, B-cell-depleted T cells, or PBMCs.

Using immunoSEQ multiplex PCR, the repertoire was profiled, and TCRdb retains in-frame clones only, with some absent. This sample has fewer than 250,000 clones, with around 81% found just once. This CDR3 spans 15 amino acids. V shed 2 bases and J 4 bases; nucleotides not matched to a gene: 8. Germline V gene lookup returns CDR1 SGHRS and CDR2 YFSETQ. The chain uses TRBV5-1 and TRBJ1-1; 7 bases are a match to TRBD1. This clonotype originated in a man aged 55 to 70 with COVID-19, enrolled during active disease. Sequences were obtained from peripheral blood. The CDR3 DNA sequence: TGCGCCAGCAGCTTAAGGGACCCAGGGGGCACTGAAGCTTTCTTT. As protein: CASSLRDPGGTEAFF.